This T cell receptor beta chain was documented in a study of vaccination effects on CD4 cells after COVID-19. Study-level points and caveats: Marked contraction was observed in infection-induced and vaccine-induced clones late after vaccination.

Assay: immunoSEQ multiplex PCR; the TCRdb copy retains only in-frame clones and omits some. This sample has 80,000 to 95,000 clones, with 77% found just once. The CDR3 spans 13 residues. Trimming left V 3 bases short and J 2 bases short, with 8 bases between. The germline gives CDR1 SGHRS, CDR2 YFSETQ. Peptide-pool stimulation followed by sequencing identified expanded antigen-specific CD4+ clonotypes in the ViraFEST assay. Cells that had been cultured for 10 days were the source of isolated CD4+ T cells. It was two doses of either the BNT162b2 or mRNA-1273 vaccine that participants received. About 2 million PBMC per well received approximately 10 IU/ml IL-2 and roughly 10 ug/ml peptides in culture. This clone has just one count. What it binds is unknown.

This receptor was taken from a human donor who received a COVID-19 vaccine. Specimen: CD4+ T cells from PBMCs cultured with HCoV-OC43 spike peptides, collected after COVID-19 vaccination. Subset specified: HCoV-OC43 spike overlapping peptide pool stimulation. The chain combines TRBV5-1 with TRBJ1-2; D is undetermined. Here the CDR3 reads CASSSSGNYGYTF. DNA of the CDR3: TGCGCCAGCAGCTCTTCAGGAAACTATGGCTACACCTTC.